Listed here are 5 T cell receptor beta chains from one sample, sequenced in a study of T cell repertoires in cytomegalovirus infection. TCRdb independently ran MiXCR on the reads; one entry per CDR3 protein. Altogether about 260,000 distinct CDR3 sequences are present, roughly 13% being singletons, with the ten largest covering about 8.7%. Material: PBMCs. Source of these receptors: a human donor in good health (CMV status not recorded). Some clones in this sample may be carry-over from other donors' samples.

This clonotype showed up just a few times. For the CDR3, the DNA is TGTGCCAGCAGTGAATTTCAGGTCCTGGATGAAAAACTGTTTTTT. The encoded protein is CASSEFQVLDEKLFF. This chain joins TRBV25-1 and TRBJ1-4; no firm D call. The CDR3 totals 15 residues. Germline V gives CDR1 MGHDK, CDR2 SYGVNS. The V end was cut by 1 base, the J end by 6 bases, with 12 bases between.

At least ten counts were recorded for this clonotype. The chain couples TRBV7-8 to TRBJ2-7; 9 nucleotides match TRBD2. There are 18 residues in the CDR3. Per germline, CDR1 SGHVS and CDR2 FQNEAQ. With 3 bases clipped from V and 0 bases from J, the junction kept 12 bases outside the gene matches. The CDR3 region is CASSFEASGMHSSYEQYF. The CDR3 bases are TGTGCCAGCAGCTTCGAGGCTAGCGGGATGCACTCCTCCTACGAGCAGTACTTC.

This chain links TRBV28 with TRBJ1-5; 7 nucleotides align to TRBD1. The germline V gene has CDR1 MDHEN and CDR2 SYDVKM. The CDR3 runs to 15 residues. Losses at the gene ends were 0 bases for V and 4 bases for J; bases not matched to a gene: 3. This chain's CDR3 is CASSLWAGGNQPQHF. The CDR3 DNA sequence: TGTGCCAGCAGTTTATGGGCAGGGGGTAATCAGCCCCAGCATTTT.

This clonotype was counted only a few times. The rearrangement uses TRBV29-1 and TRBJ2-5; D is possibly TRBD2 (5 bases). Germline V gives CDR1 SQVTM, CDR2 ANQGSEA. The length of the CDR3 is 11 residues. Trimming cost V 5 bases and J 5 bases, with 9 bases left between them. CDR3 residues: CSVPSGETQYF. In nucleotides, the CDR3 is TGCAGCGTTCCGAGCGGCGAGACCCAGTACTTC.

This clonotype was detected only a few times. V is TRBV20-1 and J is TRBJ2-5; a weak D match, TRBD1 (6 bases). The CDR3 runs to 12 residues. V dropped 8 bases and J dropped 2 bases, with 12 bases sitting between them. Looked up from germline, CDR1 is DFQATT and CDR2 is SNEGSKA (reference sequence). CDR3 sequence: CSTQTGQETQYF. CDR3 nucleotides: TGCAGTACTCAGACAGGACAAGAGACCCAGTACTTC.